This T cell receptor beta chain was sequenced in a study of tumor and adjacent non-tumor tissue in lung cancer. Whole-study context: Patients comprised eleven to twelve adenocarcinoma, a couple of squamous cell carcinoma and 1 small cell lung cancer.

Study-level points and caveats: In normal lung, the top 100 clones were significantly more dominant than in tumor.

Germline V gene data show CDR1 as SGHKS and CDR2 as YYEKEE (reference sequence). CDR3 size: 16 residues. No cell sorting was done before RNA was extracted from the tissue. Three rounds of nested PCR, following a modified ARM-PCR protocol, produced the TCRbeta library. TCRdb independently ran MiXCR on the multiplex PCR reads; one entry per CDR3 protein. Here the sample spans about 93,000 distinct CDR3 sequences, 61% being singletons. About this clonotype: Antigen unknown. One junction end disagrees with the germline gene, perhaps due to a read error.

The receptor's source is a man between 65 and 79 years old with non-small cell lung cancer. The sequenced sample consisted of lung tumor tissue. This chain connects TRBV5-5 to TRBJ1-1; 8 bases are a match to TRBD1. The CDR3: CASRTRTGSLNIEAFF. DNA of the CDR3: TGTGCCAGCAGAACACGGACAGGGAGCCTAAACATTGAAGCTTTCTTT.